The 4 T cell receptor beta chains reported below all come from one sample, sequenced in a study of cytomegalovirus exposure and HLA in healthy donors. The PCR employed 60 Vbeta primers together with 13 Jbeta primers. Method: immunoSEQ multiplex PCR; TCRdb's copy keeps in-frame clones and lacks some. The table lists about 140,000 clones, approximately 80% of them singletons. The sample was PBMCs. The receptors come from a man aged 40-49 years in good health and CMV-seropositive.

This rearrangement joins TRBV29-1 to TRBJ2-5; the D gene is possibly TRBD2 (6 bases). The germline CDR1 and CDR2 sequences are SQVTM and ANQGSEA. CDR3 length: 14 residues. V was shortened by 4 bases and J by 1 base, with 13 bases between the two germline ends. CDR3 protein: CSVGSAGTQETQYF. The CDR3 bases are TGCAGCGTTGGCAGCGCGGGGACCCAAGAGACCCAGTACTTC.

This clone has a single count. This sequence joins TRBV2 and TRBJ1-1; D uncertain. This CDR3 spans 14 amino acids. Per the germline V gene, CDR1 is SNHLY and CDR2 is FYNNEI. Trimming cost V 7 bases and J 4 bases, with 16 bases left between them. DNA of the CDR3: TGTGCCAGCAAGACCCAGCGGAAGGGCACTGAAGCTTTCTTT. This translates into CASKTQRKGTEAFF.

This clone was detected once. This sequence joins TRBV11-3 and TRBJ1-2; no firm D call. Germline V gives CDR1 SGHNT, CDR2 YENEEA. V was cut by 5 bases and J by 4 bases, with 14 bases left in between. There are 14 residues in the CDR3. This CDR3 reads CASSPREAIYGYTF. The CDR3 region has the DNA TGTGCCAGCAGCCCCCGTGAAGCCATCTATGGCTACACCTTC. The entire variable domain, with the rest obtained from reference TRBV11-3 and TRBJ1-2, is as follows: EAGVVQSPRYKIIEKKQPVAFWCNPISGHNTLYWYLQNLGQGPELLIRYENEEAVDDSQLPKDRFSAERLKGVDSTLKIQPAELGDSAVYLCASSPREAIYGYTFGSGTRLTVV.

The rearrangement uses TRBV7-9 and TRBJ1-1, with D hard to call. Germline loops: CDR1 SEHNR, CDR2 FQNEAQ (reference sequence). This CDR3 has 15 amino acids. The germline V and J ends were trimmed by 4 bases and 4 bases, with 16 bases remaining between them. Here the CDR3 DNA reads TGTGCCAGCAGCTCCCTCGGGGAGGGTAGCACTGAAGCTTTCTTT. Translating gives CASSSLGEGSTEAFF. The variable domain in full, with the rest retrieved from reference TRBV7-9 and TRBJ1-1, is DTGVSQNPRHKITKRGQNVTFRCDPISEHNRLYWYRQTLGQGPEFLTYFQNEAQLEKSRLLSDRFSAERPKGSFSTLEIQRTEQGDSAMYLCASSSLGEGSTEAFFGQGTRLTVV.